The clone carrying this T cell receptor (beta chain) was seen more than once but under ten times. Its antigen remains unknown. Researchers took RNA transcripts and amplified the TCR beta CDR3 regions from them. In the first-round RT-PCR of the TCR CDR3, the HTBI primer set was used. Using its own MiXCR run on the multiplex PCR reads, TCRdb lists one record per CDR3 protein. The sample includes approximately 270,000 distinct CDR3 sequences, roughly 14% of them seen just once. The CDR3 is made up of 14 amino acids. Germline CDR1 and CDR2: LGHNA and YNFKEQ. Trimming shortened V by 0 bases and J by 6 bases, and 6 bases separated the two germline ends. These data belong to a study of T cells in Graves' hyperthyroidism and ophthalmopathy. General study points: Most expanded thyroid clonotypes above 0.001 recurred in blood. Median prediction lead before ophthalmopathy onset was roughly 6 months with the model.

The hyperthyroidism patients had all been newly diagnosed, and their disease duration was under 2 months. Their ages ranged from 18 to 65 years. Ahead of any ophthalmopathy symptoms, the blood sample was obtained at the first diagnosis of hyperthyroidism. The chain employs TRBV4-2 and TRBJ1-6; no firm D call. The clonotype comes from a woman aged 40 to 49 with Graves' hyperthyroidism that later progressed to Graves' ophthalmopathy. Sequencing input: blood. Here the CDR3 reads CASSQEVSNSPLHF. The CDR3 bases are TGTGCCAGCAGCCAAGAAGTTAGTAATTCACCCCTCCACTTT.